This TCR beta chain came from a study of T cell repertoires in cytomegalovirus infection. TCRdb passed the reads through MiXCR, listing each CDR3 protein once. The sample lists roughly 500,000 distinct CDR3 sequences, 30% to 40% occurring once. Concerning this clonotype itself: Its specificity is unknown.

Per the germline V gene, CDR1 is SGHNT and CDR2 is YYREEE (reference sequence). This CDR3 is 16 amino acids long. Trimming took 7 bases from V and 9 from J; bases not matched to a gene: 15. The source was cultured PBMCs, collected from culture after CMV antigen stimulation. The rearrangement uses TRBV5-4 and TRBJ2-1; 11 nucleotides line up with TRBD2. This TCR came from a human donor in good health (CMV status not recorded). Some clones in this sample may be carry-over from other donors' samples. CDR3 DNA: TGTGCCAGCGGATTCCCGGGACTAGCGGCTAAGGGTGAGCAGTTCTTC. It translates to CASGFPGLAAKGEQFF.